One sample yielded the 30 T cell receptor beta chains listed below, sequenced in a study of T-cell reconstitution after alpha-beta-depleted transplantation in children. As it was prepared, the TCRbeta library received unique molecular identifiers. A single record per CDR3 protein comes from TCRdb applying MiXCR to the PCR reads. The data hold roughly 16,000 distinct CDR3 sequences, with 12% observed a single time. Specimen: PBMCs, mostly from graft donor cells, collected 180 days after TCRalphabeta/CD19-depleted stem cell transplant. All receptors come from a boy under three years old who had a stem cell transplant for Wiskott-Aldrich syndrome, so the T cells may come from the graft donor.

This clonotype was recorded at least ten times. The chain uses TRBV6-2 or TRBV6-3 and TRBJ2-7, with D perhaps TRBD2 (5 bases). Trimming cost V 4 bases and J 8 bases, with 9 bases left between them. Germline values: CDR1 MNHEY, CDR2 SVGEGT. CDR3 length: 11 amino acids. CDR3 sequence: CASSSAAKQYF. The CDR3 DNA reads TGTGCCAGCAGTTCAGCGGCTAAGCAGTACTTC.

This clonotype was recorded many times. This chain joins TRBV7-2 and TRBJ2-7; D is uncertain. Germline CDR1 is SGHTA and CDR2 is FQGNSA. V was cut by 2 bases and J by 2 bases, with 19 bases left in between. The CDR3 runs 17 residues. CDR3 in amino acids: CASSLSRSGDNTYEQYF. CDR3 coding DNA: TGTGCCAGCAGCTTAAGTCGCTCGGGCGACAATACCTACGAGCAGTACTTC.

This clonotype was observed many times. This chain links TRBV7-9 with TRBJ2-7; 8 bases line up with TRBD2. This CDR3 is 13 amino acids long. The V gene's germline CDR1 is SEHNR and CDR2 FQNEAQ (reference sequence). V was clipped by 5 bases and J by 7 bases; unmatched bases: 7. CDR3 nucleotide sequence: TGTGCCAGCAGCCTAAGCGGGAGTGTGGAGCAGTACTTC. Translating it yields CASSLSGSVEQYF.

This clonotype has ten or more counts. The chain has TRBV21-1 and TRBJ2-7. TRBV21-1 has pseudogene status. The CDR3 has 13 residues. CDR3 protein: CASSKPGRYEQYF. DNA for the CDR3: TGTGCCAGCAGCAAACCGGGACGATACGAGCAGTACTTC.

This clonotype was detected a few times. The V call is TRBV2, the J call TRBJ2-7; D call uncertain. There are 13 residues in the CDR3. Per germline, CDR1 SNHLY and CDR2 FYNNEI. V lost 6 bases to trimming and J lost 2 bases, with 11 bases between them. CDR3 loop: CASRVGRAYEQYF. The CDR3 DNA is TGTGCCAGCAGGGTCGGACGCGCCTACGAGCAGTACTTC.

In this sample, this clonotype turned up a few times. The CDR3, as DNA: TGTGCCAGCAGCTCCTCCGACAGGGGATGGAATTCACCCCTCCACTTT. Encoded protein: CASSSSDRGWNSPLHF. The V gene is TRBV7-2, the J gene TRBJ1-6; TRBD1 matches 8 bases. Germline CDR1 reads SGHTA; CDR2 reads FQGNSA. With V trimmed by 4 bases and J by 7 bases, 9 bases remained unmatched. This CDR3 is 16 amino acids long.

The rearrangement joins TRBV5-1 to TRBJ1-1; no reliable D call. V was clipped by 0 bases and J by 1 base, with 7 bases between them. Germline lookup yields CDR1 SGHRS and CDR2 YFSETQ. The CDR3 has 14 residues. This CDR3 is CASSLATANTEAFF. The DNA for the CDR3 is TGCGCCAGCAGCTTGGCTACGGCGAACACTGAAGCTTTCTTT.

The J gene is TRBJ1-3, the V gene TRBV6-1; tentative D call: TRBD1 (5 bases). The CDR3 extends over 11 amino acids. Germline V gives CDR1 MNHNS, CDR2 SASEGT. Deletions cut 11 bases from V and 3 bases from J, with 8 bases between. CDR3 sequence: CAQGFGNTIYF. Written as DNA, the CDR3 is TGTGCCCAGGGATTTGGAAACACCATATATTTT.

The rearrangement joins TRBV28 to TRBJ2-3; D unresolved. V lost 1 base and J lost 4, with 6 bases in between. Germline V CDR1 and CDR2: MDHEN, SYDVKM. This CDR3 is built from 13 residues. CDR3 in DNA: TGTGCCAGCAGTTTATACCCCGCAGATACGCAGTATTTT. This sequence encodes CASSLYPADTQYF.

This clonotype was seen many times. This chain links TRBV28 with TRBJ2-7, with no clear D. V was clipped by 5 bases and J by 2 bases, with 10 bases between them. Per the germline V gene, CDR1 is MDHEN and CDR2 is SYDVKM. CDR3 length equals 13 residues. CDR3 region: CASSPPRAYEQYF. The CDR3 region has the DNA TGTGCCAGCAGTCCTCCTAGGGCCTACGAGCAGTACTTC.

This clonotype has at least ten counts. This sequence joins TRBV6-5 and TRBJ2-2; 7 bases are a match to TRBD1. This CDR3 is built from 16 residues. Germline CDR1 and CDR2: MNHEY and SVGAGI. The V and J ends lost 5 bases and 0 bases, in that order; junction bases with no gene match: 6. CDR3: CASSTTGYSNTGELFF. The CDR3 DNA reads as TGTGCCAGCAGTACGACAGGGTATTCGAACACCGGGGAGCTGTTTTTT.

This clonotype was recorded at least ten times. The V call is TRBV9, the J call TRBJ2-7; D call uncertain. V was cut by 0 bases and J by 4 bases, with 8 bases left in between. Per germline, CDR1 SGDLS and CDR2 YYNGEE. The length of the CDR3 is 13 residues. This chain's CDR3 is CASSVGTEYEQYF. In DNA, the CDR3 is TGTGCCAGCAGCGTAGGAACAGAGTACGAGCAGTACTTC.

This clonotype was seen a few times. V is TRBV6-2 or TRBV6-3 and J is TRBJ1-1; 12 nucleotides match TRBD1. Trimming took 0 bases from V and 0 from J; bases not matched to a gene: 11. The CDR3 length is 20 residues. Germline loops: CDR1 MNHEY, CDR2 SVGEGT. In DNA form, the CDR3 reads TGTGCCAGCAGTTACTCGAAAGGGACAGGGGGCGTTTTAGTGAACACTGAAGCTTTCTTT. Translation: CASSYSKGTGGVLVNTEAFF.

CDR3 in amino acids: CASSVSSGTLAYEQYF. In DNA, the CDR3 is TGCGCCAGCAGCGTATCTTCCGGGACGCTTGCCTACGAGCAGTACTTC. The rearrangement joins TRBV5-1 to TRBJ2-7; D is possibly TRBD1 or TRBD2 (5 bases each). Germline V CDR1 and CDR2: SGHRS, YFSETQ. V was trimmed by 4 bases and J by 2 bases, leaving 19 bases between them. This CDR3 contains 16 residues.

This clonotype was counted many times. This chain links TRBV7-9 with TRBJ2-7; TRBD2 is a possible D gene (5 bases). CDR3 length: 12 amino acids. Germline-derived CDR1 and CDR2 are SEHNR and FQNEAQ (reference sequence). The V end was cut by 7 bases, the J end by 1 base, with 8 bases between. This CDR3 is CASTGVSYEQYF. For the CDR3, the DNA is TGTGCCAGCACCGGGGTTTCCTACGAGCAGTACTTC. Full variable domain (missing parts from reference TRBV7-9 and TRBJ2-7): DTGVSQNPRHKITKRGQNVTFRCDPISEHNRLYWYRQTLGQGPEFLTYFQNEAQLEKSRLLSDRFSAERPKGSFSTLEIQRTEQGDSAMYLCASTGVSYEQYFGPGTRLTVT.

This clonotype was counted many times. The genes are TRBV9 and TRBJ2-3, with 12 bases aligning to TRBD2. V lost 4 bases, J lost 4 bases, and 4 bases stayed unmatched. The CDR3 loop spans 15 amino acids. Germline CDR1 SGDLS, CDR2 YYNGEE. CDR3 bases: TGTGCCAGCAGCTCTAGCGGGAGGGGCGCAGATACGCAGTATTTT. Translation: CASSSSGRGADTQYF.

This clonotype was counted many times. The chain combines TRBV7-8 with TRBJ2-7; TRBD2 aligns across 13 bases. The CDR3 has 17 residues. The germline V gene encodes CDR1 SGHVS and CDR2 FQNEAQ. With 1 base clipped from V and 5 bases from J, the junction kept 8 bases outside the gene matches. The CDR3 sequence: CASSLGEGGTSGNEQYF. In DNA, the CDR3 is TGTGCCAGCAGCTTAGGGGAAGGGGGGACTAGCGGGAACGAGCAGTACTTC.

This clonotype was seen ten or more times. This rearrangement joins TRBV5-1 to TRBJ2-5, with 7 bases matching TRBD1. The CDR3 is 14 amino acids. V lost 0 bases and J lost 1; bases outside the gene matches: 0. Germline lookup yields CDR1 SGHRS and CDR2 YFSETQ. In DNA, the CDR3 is TGCGCCAGCAGCTTGGGGACAGGCCAAGAGACCCAGTACTTC. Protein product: CASSLGTGQETQYF.

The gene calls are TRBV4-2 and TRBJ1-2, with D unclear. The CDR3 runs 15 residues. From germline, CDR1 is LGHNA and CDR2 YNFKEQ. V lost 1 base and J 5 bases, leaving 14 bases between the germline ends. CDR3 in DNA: TGTGCCAGCAGCCAAGCGACCAGTTCGACATATGGCTACACCTTC. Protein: CASSQATSSTYGYTF.

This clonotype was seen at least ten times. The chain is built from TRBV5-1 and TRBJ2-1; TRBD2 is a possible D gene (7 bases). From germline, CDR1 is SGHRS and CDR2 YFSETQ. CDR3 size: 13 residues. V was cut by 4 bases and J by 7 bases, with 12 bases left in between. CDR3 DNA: TGCGCCAGCAGCGGGGGGGGCTATAATGAGCAGTTCTTC. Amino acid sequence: CASSGGGYNEQFF.

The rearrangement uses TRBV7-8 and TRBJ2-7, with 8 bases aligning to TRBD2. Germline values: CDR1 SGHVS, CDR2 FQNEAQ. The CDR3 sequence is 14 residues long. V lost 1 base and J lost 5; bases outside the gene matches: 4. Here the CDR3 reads CASSLVPGGDEQYF. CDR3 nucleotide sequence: TGTGCCAGCAGCTTAGTCCCCGGGGGGGACGAGCAGTACTTC.

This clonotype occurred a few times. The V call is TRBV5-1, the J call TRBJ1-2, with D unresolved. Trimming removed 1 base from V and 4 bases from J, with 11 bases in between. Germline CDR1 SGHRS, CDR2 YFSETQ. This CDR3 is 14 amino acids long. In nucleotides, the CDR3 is TGCGCCAGCAGCTTGACGGGGTCGGTCTATGGCTACACCTTC. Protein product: CASSLTGSVYGYTF. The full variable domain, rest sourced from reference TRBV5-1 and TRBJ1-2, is KAGVTQTPRYLIKTRGQQVTLSCSPISGHRSVSWYQQTPGQGLQFLFEYFSETQRNKGNFPGRFSGRQFSNSRSEMNVSTLELGDSALYLCASSLTGSVYGYTFGSGTRLTVV.

DNA for the CDR3: TGCAGTGTCGCTGACAGTCTACACTATGGCTACACCTTC. Translation: CSVADSLHYGYTF. V usage is TRBV20-1 and J usage is TRBJ1-2; tentative D call: TRBD1 (5 bases). Looked up from germline, CDR1 is DFQATT and CDR2 is SNEGSKA (reference sequence). The length of the CDR3 is 13 residues. Trimming removed 7 bases at V and 3 bases at J, with 15 bases between.

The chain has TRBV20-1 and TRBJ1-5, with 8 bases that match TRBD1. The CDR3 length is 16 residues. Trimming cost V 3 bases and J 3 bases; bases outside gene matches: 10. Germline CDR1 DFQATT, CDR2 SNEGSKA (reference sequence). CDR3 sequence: CSARGARGRDNQPQHF. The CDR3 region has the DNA TGCAGTGCTAGGGGCGCCAGGGGGCGCGACAATCAGCCCCAGCATTTT.

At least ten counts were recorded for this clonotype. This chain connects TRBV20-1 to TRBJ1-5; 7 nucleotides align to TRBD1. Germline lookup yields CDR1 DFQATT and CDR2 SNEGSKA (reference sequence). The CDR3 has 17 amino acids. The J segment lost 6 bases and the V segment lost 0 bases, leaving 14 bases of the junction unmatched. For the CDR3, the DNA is TGCAGTGCTAGAGAGGTGGGGACAGTGGGGACGGTTCAGCCCCAGCATTTT. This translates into CSAREVGTVGTVQPQHF.

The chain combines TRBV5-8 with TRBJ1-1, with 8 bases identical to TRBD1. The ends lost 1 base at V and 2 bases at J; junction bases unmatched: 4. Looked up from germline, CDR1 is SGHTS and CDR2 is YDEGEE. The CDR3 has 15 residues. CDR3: CASSLLRGLNTEAFF. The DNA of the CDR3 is TGTGCCAGCAGCTTGCTCAGGGGGCTAAACACTGAAGCTTTCTTT.

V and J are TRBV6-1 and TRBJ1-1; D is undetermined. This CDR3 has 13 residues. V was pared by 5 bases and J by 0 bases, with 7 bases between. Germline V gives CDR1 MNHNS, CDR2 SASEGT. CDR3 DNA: TGTGCCAGCAGTACCACAGTGAACACTGAAGCTTTCTTT. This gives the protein CASSTTVNTEAFF.

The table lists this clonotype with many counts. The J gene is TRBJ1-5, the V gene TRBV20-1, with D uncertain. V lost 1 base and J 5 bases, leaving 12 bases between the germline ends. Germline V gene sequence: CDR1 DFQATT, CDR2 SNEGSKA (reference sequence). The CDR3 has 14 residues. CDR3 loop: CSARGPGVDQPQHF. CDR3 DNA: TGCAGTGCTAGAGGCCCGGGAGTGGATCAGCCCCAGCATTTT.

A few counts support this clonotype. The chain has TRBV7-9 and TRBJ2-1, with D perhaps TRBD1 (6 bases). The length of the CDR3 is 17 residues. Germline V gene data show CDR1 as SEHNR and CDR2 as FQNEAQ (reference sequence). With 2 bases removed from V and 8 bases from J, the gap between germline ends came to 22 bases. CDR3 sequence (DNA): TGTGCCAGCAGCTTACACAATCAGGGGAATCTTTTCGATGAGCAGTTCTTC. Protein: CASSLHNQGNLFDEQFF.

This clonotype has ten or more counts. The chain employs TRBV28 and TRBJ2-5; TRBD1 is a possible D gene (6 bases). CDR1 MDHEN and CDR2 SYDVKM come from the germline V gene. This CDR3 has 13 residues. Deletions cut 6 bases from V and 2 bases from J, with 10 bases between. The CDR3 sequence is CASRLQGQETQYF. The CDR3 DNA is TGTGCCAGCAGACTACAGGGACAAGAGACCCAGTACTTC.